The 25 T cell receptor beta chains presented below share a single source sample, sequenced in a study of T-cell memory formation after mild COVID-19. TCRdb reprocessed the 5' RACE reads with MiXCR, giving one entry per CDR3 protein. The sample carries 200,000 to 250,000 distinct CDR3 sequences, 8% to 10% recorded once. Sequencing used PBMCs or a T cell subset sorted from them (not recorded which). The receptors originated from a man in his late teens or twenties who had mild COVID-19 (a few samples of this study predate the infection). Cell type and time point are not known.

This clonotype turned up a few times. The V gene is TRBV5-1, the J gene TRBJ2-1; TRBD2 might be the D (7 bases). The V and J ends lost 3 bases and 5 bases respectively, with 12 bases between them. Looked up from germline, CDR1 is SGHRS and CDR2 is YFSETQ. The CDR3 loop spans 14 amino acids. CDR3 nucleotide sequence: TGCGCCAGCAGCTCCCGGGGGGCGAACAATGAGCAGTTCTTC. Translated, it gives CASSSRGANNEQFF.

This clonotype was detected a few times. The chain recombines TRBV7-9 with TRBJ2-5; 9 bases align to TRBD2. The J segment lost 2 bases and the V segment lost 2 bases, leaving 3 bases of the junction unmatched. In germline, CDR1 is SEHNR, CDR2 FQNEAQ (reference sequence). The CDR3 is made up of 15 amino acids. CDR3 sequence reads: CASSLSSGGQETQYF. The CDR3 DNA reads TGTGCCAGCAGCTTAAGTAGCGGGGGTCAAGAGACCCAGTACTTC.

This clonotype was counted ten times or more. The chain recombines TRBV6-5 with TRBJ2-5; D remains ambiguous. CDR1 is MNHEY and CDR2 is SVGAGI in the germline V gene. The CDR3 totals 13 residues. The V end lost 3 bases, the J end lost 5 bases, and 10 bases lay between the germline ends. CDR3 sequence (DNA): TGTGCCAGCAGTTATTCCCCATGGGAGACCCAGTACTTC. This encodes CASSYSPWETQYF.

This clonotype has a count of ten or more. The CDR3 nucleotides are TGTGCCAGCAGCCAAGACACAGGGTGGGCTGAAGCTTTCTTT. Translation: CASSQDTGWAEAFF. The V gene is TRBV3-1, the J gene TRBJ1-1, with D perhaps TRBD1 (6 bases). The CDR3 is made up of 14 amino acids. Trimming removed 0 bases from V and 6 bases from J, with 11 bases in between. Germline V gene sequence: CDR1 LGHDT, CDR2 YNNKEL (reference sequence).

V and J are TRBV24-1 and TRBJ1-1; 9 nucleotides agree with TRBD1. The ends lost 3 bases at V and 4 bases at J; junction bases unmatched: 5. Germline V gene data show CDR1 as KGHDR and CDR2 as SFDVKD. The CDR3 consists of 15 residues. CDR3 nucleotides: TGTGCCACCAGTGATCGGGACAGGGTGAGCACTGAAGCTTTCTTT. Translated: CATSDRDRVSTEAFF.

The chain has TRBV20-1 and TRBJ2-2, with a tentative D call TRBD1 (6 bases). The germline V and J ends were trimmed by 6 bases and 3 bases, with 17 bases remaining between them. The CDR3 is made up of 15 amino acids. Germline CDR1 DFQATT, CDR2 SNEGSKA (reference sequence). CDR3 coding DNA: TGCAGTGCCCCCCCCAGGGGAATTTACACCGGGGAGCTGTTTTTT. Its translation is CSAPPRGIYTGELFF.

This chain joins TRBV5-1 and TRBJ1-6, with a weak D call TRBD1 (5 bases). The CDR3 loop spans 16 amino acids. The V end lost 0 bases, the J end lost 8 bases, and 15 bases lay between the germline ends. Germline CDR1 is SGHRS and CDR2 is YFSETQ. The CDR3 protein is CASSLGGVNTDSPLHF. In DNA form, the CDR3 reads TGCGCCAGCAGCTTGGGGGGGGTCAACACGGATTCACCCCTCCACTTT.

In this sample, this clonotype turned up a few times. The V and J genes are TRBV4-2 and TRBJ2-3, with 13 bases identical to TRBD2. Germline values: CDR1 LGHNA, CDR2 YNFKEQ. The CDR3 length is 18 residues. Trimming at V came to 2 bases and at J to 3 bases, leaving 8 bases not matched to a gene. CDR3 in DNA: TGTGCCAGCAGCCAACTAACCACGGGACTAGCGGGGACAGATACGCAGTATTTT. It codes for CASSQLTTGLAGTDTQYF.

This clonotype showed up just a few times. The chain joins TRBV5-1 to TRBJ1-2, with 9 bases matching TRBD1. CDR3 length equals 16 residues. CDR1 is SGHRS, CDR2 YFSETQ, per germline. J gave up 1 base and V 2 bases, and 6 bases lay outside the gene matches. CDR3 loop: CASSFDRGNFNYGYTF. CDR3 sequence (DNA): TGCGCCAGCAGCTTTGACAGGGGGAATTTTAACTATGGCTACACCTTC.

This clonotype occurred a few times. The chain links TRBV20-1 to TRBJ1-5; no firm D call. Germline V lookup: CDR1 DFQATT, CDR2 SNEGSKA (reference sequence). V dropped 3 bases and J dropped 2 bases, with 8 bases sitting between them. The CDR3 runs to 13 residues. Here the CDR3 reads CSASDAGNQPQHF. Here the CDR3 DNA reads TGCAGTGCTAGTGACGCGGGCAATCAGCCCCAGCATTTT.

The chain couples TRBV5-1 to TRBJ2-1; 10 bases fit TRBD2. V gave up 3 bases and J gave up 8 bases; unmatched junction bases: 2. Germline V CDR1 and CDR2: SGHRS, YFSETQ. This CDR3 is 13 amino acids long. The CDR3 coding sequence is TGCGCCAGCAGCTGGAGCGGGGGGGATGAGCAGTTCTTC. Encoded protein: CASSWSGGDEQFF.

This clonotype was counted at least ten times. The gene calls are TRBV7-9 and TRBJ2-7, with TRBD1 matching 8 bases. Germline V gene data show CDR1 as SEHNR and CDR2 as FQNEAQ (reference sequence). This CDR3 spans 15 amino acids. The V gene end was trimmed by 5 bases and the J gene end by 0 bases; junction bases not matched to a gene: 6. The CDR3 reads CASSPGQGPSYEQYF. The CDR3 DNA follows: TGTGCCAGCAGCCCAGGACAGGGCCCCTCCTACGAGCAGTACTTC.

This clonotype occurred many times. The chain employs TRBV5-1 and TRBJ2-2; D remains ambiguous. The germline V gene has CDR1 SGHRS and CDR2 YFSETQ. The length of the CDR3 is 14 residues. The V end lost 0 bases, the J end lost 3 bases, and 6 bases lay between the germline ends. Written as DNA, the CDR3 is TGCGCCAGCAGCTTGGGTCAAGACACCGGGGAGCTGTTTTTT. Translating gives CASSLGQDTGELFF.

The chain employs TRBV7-9 and TRBJ2-2, with TRBD2 identical over 7 bases. This CDR3 is 11 amino acids long. Germline-derived CDR1 and CDR2 are SEHNR and FQNEAQ (reference sequence). The CDR3 loop reads CAGGDTGELFF. CDR3 DNA: TGTGCGGGAGGGGACACCGGGGAGCTGTTTTTT.

V is TRBV7-9 and J is TRBJ1-5, with 7 nucleotides matching TRBD1. V lost 10 bases and J lost 2; bases outside the gene matches: 5. The CDR3 sequence is 13 residues long. Germline V gives CDR1 SEHNR, CDR2 FQNEAQ (reference sequence). CDR3 in DNA: TGTGCCACGGGGACAGAGCGCAATCAGCCCCAGCATTTT. Encoded protein: CATGTERNQPQHF.

This chain connects TRBV7-2 to TRBJ2-3, with 9 nucleotides matching TRBD1. CDR1 and CDR2 from the germline V gene are SGHTA and FQGNSA. J lost 0 bases, V lost 5 bases, and 15 bases had no gene match. CDR3 size: 19 residues. The CDR3 loop reads CASSSPGQGSLSSTDTQYF. DNA for the CDR3: TGTGCCAGCAGCAGTCCGGGACAGGGATCCTTGTCTAGCACAGATACGCAGTATTTT.

The CDR3 is CASSLPQGWPGNTIYF. In nucleotides, the CDR3 is TGTGCCAGCAGCTTGCCCCAGGGATGGCCTGGAAACACCATATATTTT. V is TRBV5-5 and J is TRBJ1-3; D is possibly TRBD1 (5 bases). V gave up 1 base and J gave up 2 bases, with 13 bases separating them. CDR1 SGHKS and CDR2 YYEKEE come from the germline V gene (reference sequence). This CDR3 spans 16 amino acids.

The chain employs TRBV5-5 and TRBJ1-1; 9 bases are a match to TRBD1. The CDR3 runs 15 residues. From germline, CDR1 is SGHKS and CDR2 YYEKEE (reference sequence). The J segment lost 3 bases and the V segment lost 0 bases, leaving 3 bases of the junction unmatched. The CDR3 sequence: CASSLGGTGYTEAFF. DNA of the CDR3: TGTGCCAGCAGCTTGGGGGGGACAGGGTACACTGAAGCTTTCTTT. The complete variable domain, with remaining parts taken from reference TRBV5-5 and TRBJ1-1, reads DAGVTQSPTHLIKTRGQQVTLRCSPISGHKSVSWYQQVLGQGPQFIFQYYEKEERGRGNFPDRFSARQFPNYSSELNVNALLLGDSALYLCASSLGGTGYTEAFFGQGTRLTVV.

The chain links TRBV29-1 to TRBJ2-2, with D unclear. This CDR3 contains 13 residues. CDR1 is SQVTM, CDR2 ANQGSEA, per germline. With 3 bases removed from V and 6 bases from J, the gap between germline ends came to 11 bases. Here the CDR3 reads CSVDEHLSGELFF. The CDR3 DNA reads TGCAGCGTTGACGAACACCTATCCGGGGAGCTGTTTTTT.

This clonotype came up many times. The chain links TRBV7-9 to TRBJ1-2, with D possibly being TRBD1 (6 bases). The CDR3 has 15 amino acids. The V gene lost 0 bases and the J gene lost 8 bases, with 16 bases spanning the gap. Germline loops: CDR1 SEHNR, CDR2 FQNEAQ (reference sequence). CDR3 bases: TGTGCCAGCAGCTTAGCGAATGCAGGGGTCCAGGGCTACACCTTC. This encodes CASSLANAGVQGYTF.

This clonotype has ten or more counts. The chain uses TRBV5-1 and TRBJ1-1; D remains unclear. This CDR3 is built from 16 residues. V was shortened by 3 bases and J by 0 bases, with 15 bases between the two germline ends. From germline, CDR1 is SGHRS and CDR2 YFSETQ. CDR3 sequence reads: CASSSHGGRMNTEAFF. For the CDR3, the DNA is TGCGCCAGCAGCTCCCATGGCGGCAGAATGAACACTGAAGCTTTCTTT.

This clonotype has ten or more counts. The chain carries TRBV7-2 and TRBJ1-2; TRBD1 aligns across 9 bases. This CDR3 is 13 amino acids long. From germline, CDR1 is SGHTA and CDR2 FQGNSA. Trimming at V came to 5 bases and at J to 8 bases, leaving 6 bases not matched to a gene. The CDR3 bases are TGTGCCAGCAGCGCTACAGGGGGCACAGGCTACACCTTC. Translation gives CASSATGGTGYTF. Combining the CDR3 with reference TRBV7-2 and TRBJ1-2 gives the whole variable domain GAGVSQSPSNKVTEKGKDVELRCDPISGHTALYWYRQSLGQGLEFLIYFQGNSAPDKSGLPSDRFSAERTGGSVSTLTIQRTQQEDSAVYLCASSATGGTGYTFGSGTRLTVV.

This clonotype was found a few times. The chain combines TRBV7-9 with TRBJ2-1; D gene ambiguous. V dropped 8 bases and J dropped 8 bases, with 10 bases sitting between them. The V gene's germline CDR1 is SEHNR and CDR2 FQNEAQ (reference sequence). CDR3 length: 11 amino acids. The DNA for the CDR3 is TGTGCCAGCTCCAAGGGCCATGAGCAGTTCTTC. Protein: CASSKGHEQFF.

This clonotype was counted a few times. The chain couples TRBV12-3 or TRBV12-4 to TRBJ1-2; no clear D gene. V was clipped by 3 bases and J by 3 bases, with 20 bases between them. This CDR3 contains 17 residues. For the CDR3, the DNA is TGTGCCAGCAGTTTGGCGGGGTTTGGATCGACGTACTATGGCTACACCTTC. It codes for CASSLAGFGSTYYGYTF.

Only a few counts were recorded for this clonotype. The chain couples TRBV12-3 or TRBV12-4 to TRBJ1-5; D possibly corresponds to TRBD1 (5 bases). Trimming took 6 bases from V and 1 from J, leaving 10 bases between them. The CDR3 totals 14 residues. The CDR3 DNA reads TGTGCCAGCAGGTCCCGGGACAGCAATCAGCCCCAGCATTTT. Translated, it gives CASRSRDSNQPQHF.